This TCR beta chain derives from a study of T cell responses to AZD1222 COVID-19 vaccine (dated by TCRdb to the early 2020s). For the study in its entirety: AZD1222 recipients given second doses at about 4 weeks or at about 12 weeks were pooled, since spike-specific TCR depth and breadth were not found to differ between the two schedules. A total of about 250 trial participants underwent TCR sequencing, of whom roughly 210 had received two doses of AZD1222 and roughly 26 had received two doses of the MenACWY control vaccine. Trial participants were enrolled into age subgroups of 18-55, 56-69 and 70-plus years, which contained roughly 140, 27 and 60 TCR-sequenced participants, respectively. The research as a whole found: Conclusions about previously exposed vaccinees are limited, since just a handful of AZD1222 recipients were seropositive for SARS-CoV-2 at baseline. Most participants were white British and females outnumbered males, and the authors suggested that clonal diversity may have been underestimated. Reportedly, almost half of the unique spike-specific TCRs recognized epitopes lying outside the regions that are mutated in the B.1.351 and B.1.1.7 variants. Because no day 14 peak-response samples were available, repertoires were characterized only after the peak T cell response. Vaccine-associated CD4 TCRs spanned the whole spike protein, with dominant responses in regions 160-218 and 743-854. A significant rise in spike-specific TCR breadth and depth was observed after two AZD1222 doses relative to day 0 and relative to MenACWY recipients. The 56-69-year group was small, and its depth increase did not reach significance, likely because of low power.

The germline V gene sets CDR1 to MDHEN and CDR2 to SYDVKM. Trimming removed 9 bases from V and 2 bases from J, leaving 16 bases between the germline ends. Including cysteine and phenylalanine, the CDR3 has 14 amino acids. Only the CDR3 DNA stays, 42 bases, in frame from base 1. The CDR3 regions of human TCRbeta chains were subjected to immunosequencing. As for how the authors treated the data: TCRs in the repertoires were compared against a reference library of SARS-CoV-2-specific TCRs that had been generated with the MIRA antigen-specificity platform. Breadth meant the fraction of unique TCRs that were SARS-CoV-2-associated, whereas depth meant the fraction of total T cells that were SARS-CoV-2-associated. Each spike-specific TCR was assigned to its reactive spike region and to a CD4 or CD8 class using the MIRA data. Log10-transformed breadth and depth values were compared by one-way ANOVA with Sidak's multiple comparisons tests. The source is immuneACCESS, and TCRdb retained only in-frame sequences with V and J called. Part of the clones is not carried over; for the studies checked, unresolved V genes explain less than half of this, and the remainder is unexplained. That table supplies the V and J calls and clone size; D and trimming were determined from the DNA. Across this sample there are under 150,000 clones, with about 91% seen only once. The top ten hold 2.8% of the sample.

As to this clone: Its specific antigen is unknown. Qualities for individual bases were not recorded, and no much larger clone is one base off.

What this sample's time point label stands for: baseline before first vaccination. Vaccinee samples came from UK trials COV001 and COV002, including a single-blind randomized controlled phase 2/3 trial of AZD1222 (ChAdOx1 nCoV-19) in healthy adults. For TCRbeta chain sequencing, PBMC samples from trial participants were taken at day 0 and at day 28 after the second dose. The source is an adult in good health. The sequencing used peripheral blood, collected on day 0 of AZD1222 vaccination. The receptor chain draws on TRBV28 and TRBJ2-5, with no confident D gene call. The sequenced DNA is TGTGCCAGTTCGATGTCAACTATACAAGAGACCCAGTACTTC. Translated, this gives CASSMSTIQETQYF.